Following are 13 T cell receptor beta chains from one sample sequenced in a study of cytomegalovirus exposure and HLA in healthy donors. The PCR ran on 60 Vbeta and 13 Jbeta primers. Sequencing used immunoSEQ multiplex PCR; TCRdb keeps in-frame clones, though not all of them. The sample has fewer than 200,000 clones, 79% seen once. The sample taken for sequencing was PBMCs. These receptors were taken from a man aged 40-49 years in good health and CMV-seronegative.

This chain joins TRBV28 and TRBJ2-4; 11 positions match TRBD1. The CDR3 length is 19 residues. Losses at the gene ends were 10 bases for V and 0 bases for J; bases not matched to a gene: 17. CDR1 is MDHEN and CDR2 is SYDVKM in the germline V gene. As DNA, the CDR3 is TGTGCCACCGAAGGAACAGGGACAGGGGGGGCTATAGCCAAAAACATTCAGTACTTC. Its protein product is CATEGTGTGGAIAKNIQYF.

As to this clone: At one end, the junction sequence differs from germline, possibly due to a read error. This chain joins TRBV7-9 and TRBJ2-7; a weak D match, TRBD2 (6 bases). The CDR3 runs 15 residues. The V gene's germline CDR1 is SEHNR and CDR2 FQNEAQ (reference sequence). CDR3 DNA: TGTTCCAGCAGCTTAGAGGGACTGCCCACCTACGAGCAGTACTTC. Translating gives CSSSLEGLPTYEQYF.

The chain has TRBV5-1 and TRBJ2-2; D ambiguous. From germline, CDR1 is SGHRS and CDR2 YFSETQ. Trimming pared 4 bases from V and 0 bases from J, leaving 10 bases between. This CDR3 has 15 residues. CDR3 coding DNA: TGCGCCAGCAGCCCGGCGACAACGAACACCGGGGAGCTGTTTTTT. The encoded protein is CASSPATTNTGELFF.

In this sample, this clone turned up a few times. V is TRBV7-2 and J is TRBJ2-7; 10 bases align to TRBD1. Germline V gene lookup returns CDR1 SGHTA and CDR2 FQGNSA. The CDR3 spans 15 residues. V lost 6 bases and J lost 1; bases outside the gene matches: 6. CDR3 DNA: TGTGCCAGCAGGGCCGGGACAGGGGAGTCCTACGAGCAGTACTTC. This gives the protein CASRAGTGESYEQYF.

This clone is a singleton in its sample. This chain joins TRBV6-5 and TRBJ2-1; 7 positions match TRBD2. With 8 bases clipped from V and 4 bases from J, the junction kept 11 bases outside the gene matches. The CDR3 is 15 residues long. The germline CDR1 and CDR2 sequences are MNHEY and SVGAGI. As DNA, the CDR3 is TGTGCCAGCGCCCGCGCGGGAGTAACATACAATGAGCAGTTCTTC. Protein sequence: CASARAGVTYNEQFF.

J is TRBJ1-1 and V is TRBV29-1; 7 nucleotides match TRBD1. The germline gives CDR1 SQVTM, CDR2 ANQGSEA. J was trimmed by 1 base and V by 5 bases; bases with no gene match: 4. The CDR3 contains 13 residues. CDR3: CSVFDRENTEAFF. The CDR3 nucleotides read TGCAGCGTTTTCGACAGGGAGAACACTGAAGCTTTCTTT. The variable domain in full, with the rest retrieved from reference TRBV29-1 and TRBJ1-1, is SAVISQKPSRDICQRGTSLTIQCQVDSQVTMMFWYRQQPGQSLTLIATANQGSEATYESGFVIDKFPISRPNLTFSTLTVSNMSPEDSSIYLCSVFDRENTEAFFGQGTRLTVV.

The chain employs TRBV5-1 and TRBJ2-5, with a weak D call TRBD1 (5 bases). Trimming left V 0 bases short and J 5 bases short, with 14 bases between. CDR1 is SGHRS and CDR2 is YFSETQ in the germline V gene. The CDR3 runs to 15 residues. In DNA, the CDR3 is TGCGCCAGCAGCTTGGGGGCAGGGTGGCAGGAGACCCAGTACTTC. Translated, it gives CASSLGAGWQETQYF.

The chain employs TRBV6-1 and TRBJ1-1; D unresolved. The CDR3 length is 14 residues. CDR1 is MNHNS, CDR2 SASEGT, per germline. V was trimmed by 0 bases and J by 10 bases, leaving 15 bases between them. The CDR3, as DNA: TGTGCCAGCAGTGAAGCAGTAGGCGGGGTTCGAGCTTTCTTT. This gives the protein CASSEAVGGVRAFF.

This clone has more than one count but fewer than ten. The V and J genes are TRBV27 and TRBJ1-3; D call uncertain. Germline V CDR1 and CDR2: MNHEY, SMNVEV (reference sequence). This CDR3 spans 15 amino acids. V lost 5 bases and J 2 bases, leaving 13 bases between the germline ends. This chain's CDR3 is CASSTSWATGNTIYF. DNA for the CDR3: TGTGCCAGCAGTACTTCCTGGGCTACTGGAAACACCATATATTTT.

The chain employs TRBV5-1 and TRBJ2-4, with no clear D. Germline V gene sequence: CDR1 SGHRS, CDR2 YFSETQ. This CDR3 spans 13 amino acids. V lost 0 bases, J lost 12 bases, and 13 bases lay in between. DNA of the CDR3: TGCGCCAGCAGCTTGGAACCCCGCCGGAGTCAGTACTTC. Protein: CASSLEPRRSQYF.

The V and J genes are TRBV9 and TRBJ2-7; maybe TRBD2 (6 bases). Looked up from germline, CDR1 is SGDLS and CDR2 is YYNGEE. V gave up 3 bases and J gave up 5 bases, with 12 bases separating them. This CDR3 spans 13 amino acids. The CDR3 nucleotides read TGTGCCAGCAGCGCCGGGAGTCGAGACGAGCAGTACTTC. Its protein product is CASSAGSRDEQYF. The full variable domain, with the rest looked up from reference TRBV9 and TRBJ2-7, is DSGVTQTPKHLITATGQRVTLRCSPRSGDLSVYWYQQSLDQGLQFLIQYYNGEERAKGNILERFSAQQFPDLHSELNLSSLELGDSALYFCASSAGSRDEQYFGPGTRLTVT.

The V gene is TRBV5-1, the J gene TRBJ2-7; 14 bases line up with TRBD2. CDR3 length: 15 amino acids. The germline V gene has CDR1 SGHRS and CDR2 YFSETQ. Trimming cost V 0 bases and J 6 bases; bases outside gene matches: 2. CDR3: CASSLGGLAGAEQYF. The CDR3 DNA reads TGCGCCAGCAGCTTGGGGGGACTAGCGGGAGCCGAGCAGTACTTC.

The chain carries TRBV2 and TRBJ2-3, with D perhaps matching TRBD1 (6 bases). This CDR3 spans 13 amino acids. Trimming took off 8 bases at V and 5 bases at J, with 14 bases between the two ends. The germline CDR1 and CDR2 sequences are SNHLY and FYNNEI. CDR3 in amino acids: CASAGQFRDTQYF. The CDR3 nucleotides read TGTGCCAGCGCCGGACAGTTTAGAGATACGCAGTATTTT. Filled out from reference TRBV2 and TRBJ2-3, the complete variable domain reads EPEVTQTPSHQVTQMGQEVILRCVPISNHLYFYWYRQILGQKVEFLVSFYNNEISEKSEIFDDQFSVERPDGSNFTLKIRSTKLEDSAMYFCASAGQFRDTQYFGPGTRLTVL.